Below are 25 T cell receptor beta chains sequenced from a single sample in a study of CD8+CD57+ T cells in acquired aplastic anemia (dated by TCRdb to 2016 to 2019). Instrument on record: Illumina HiSeq 2000. Genomic DNA served as template for TCR beta VDJ combination and CDR3 sequence profiling. TCRdb itself trimmed the public reads at Q25 with fastp, ran MiXCR and retained productive beta chains. Entries that share a CDR3 protein sequence are merged under the most common genes and DNA. The sample contains some 190,000 distinct CDR3 sequences, 45% to 50% of them found a single time. Approximately 2.9% of the sample is held by the ten biggest clonotypes. Sequences were obtained from sorted CD4+, CD8+, or CD8+CD57+ T cells (not recorded which) from PBMCs. These receptors originate from a human donor in good health.

A note on this clonotype: Just one base apart from a much larger clone, this may be a read error. CDR3 sequence: CASSLGVLRGVTDTQYF. In DNA, the CDR3 is TGCGCCAGCAGCTTGGGAGTTTTGCGGGGAGTCACAGATACGCAGTATTTT. This chain connects TRBV5-1 to TRBJ2-3, with D possibly matching TRBD2 (6 bases). The CDR3 length is 17 residues. Between the trimmed V and J ends, which lost 0 bases and 2 bases, there was a span of 16 bases. Germline assignment: CDR1 SGHRS and CDR2 YFSETQ.

This clonotype appeared a single time. The rearrangement joins TRBV7-9 to TRBJ2-7; D remains ambiguous. Between the trimmed V and J ends, which lost 1 base and 5 bases, there was a span of 6 bases. This CDR3 is built from 12 residues. The germline V gene encodes CDR1 SEHNR and CDR2 FQNEAQ (reference sequence). The CDR3 loop reads CASSLGFDEQYF. The CDR3 bases are TGTGCCAGCAGCTTAGGGTTCGACGAGCAGTACTTC.

Comments on this clonotype: Germline is not matched at one junction end, which may reflect a read error. This sequence joins TRBV25-1 and TRBJ1-1; 11 bases map to TRBD1. CDR1 MGHDK and CDR2 SYGVNS come from the germline V gene. The CDR3 loop spans 17 amino acids. CDR3 bases: TGTGCCAGTAGTGAAGGGAGGACAGGGGGCTTATGGACTGAAGCTTTCTTT. As protein: CASSEGRTGGLWTEAFF.

The chain joins TRBV15 to TRBJ1-5; TRBD1 is a possible D gene (6 bases). The CDR3 contains 13 residues. Germline V CDR1 and CDR2: LNHNV, YYDKDF (reference sequence). Trimming cost V 4 bases and J 6 bases, with 10 bases left between them. The CDR3 sequence is CATSTGESQPQHF. In DNA, the CDR3 is TGTGCCACCAGCACAGGGGAATCTCAGCCCCAGCATTTT.

This clonotype was detected many times. The chain employs TRBV20-1 and TRBJ2-7; no definite D call. The germline CDR1 and CDR2 sequences are DFQATT and SNEGSKA (reference sequence). The CDR3 is 15 amino acids. V lost 6 bases, J lost 4 bases, and 22 bases lay in between. CDR3 protein: CSATSASAAFYEQYF. The CDR3 DNA follows: TGCAGTGCGACCAGTGCGTCGGCAGCTTTTTACGAGCAGTACTTC.

Concerning this clonotype: A much larger clone differs from this one at a single base, so this may be a read error. The chain is built from TRBV5-1 and TRBJ2-5, with D possibly being TRBD1 (6 bases). The CDR3 has 14 amino acids. V lost 0 bases and J 9 bases, leaving 15 bases between the germline ends. CDR1 is SGHRS and CDR2 is YFSETQ in the germline V gene. The CDR3 nucleotides read TGCGCCAGCAGCTTGGTACAGGGCCAGAAGGCCCAGTACTTC. The encoded protein is CASSLVQGQKAQYF.

There are many counts of this clonotype. The rearrangement links TRBV25-1 to TRBJ2-7, with D perhaps assigned TRBD1 or TRBD2 (5 bases each). The CDR3 loop spans 14 amino acids. Trimming took off 5 bases at V and 2 bases at J, with 13 bases between the two ends. Germline lookup yields CDR1 MGHDK and CDR2 SYGVNS. As DNA, the CDR3 is TGTGCCAGCAGTTCCCGGGACGGGACCTACGAGCAGTACTTC. Amino acid sequence: CASSSRDGTYEQYF.

The gene calls are TRBV24-1 and TRBJ2-1, with TRBD2 matching over 9 bases. The CDR3 totals 15 residues. Germline-derived CDR1 and CDR2 are KGHDR and SFDVKD. J was trimmed by 2 bases and V by 6 bases; bases with no gene match: 4. For the CDR3, the DNA is TGTGCCACCAGTAAGTCTAGCGGGACCTACAATGAGCAGTTCTTC. This codes for CATSKSSGTYNEQFF.

The V call is TRBV29-1, the J call TRBJ2-1; TRBD1 matches 9 bases. After removal of 4 bases from V and 4 bases from J, the junction contained 5 bases not matched to a gene. This CDR3 has 14 residues. The germline V gene encodes CDR1 SQVTM and CDR2 ANQGSEA. The CDR3 sequence is CSVGGGQGYNEQFF. The CDR3 DNA sequence: TGCAGCGTTGGAGGCGGACAGGGGTACAATGAGCAGTTCTTC.

There are a few counts of this clonotype. Here the CDR3 reads CASSPSRAGGGNEQFF. The CDR3 bases are TGTGCCAGCTCACCATCTCGGGCGGGAGGGGGTAATGAGCAGTTCTTC. The chain employs TRBV18 and TRBJ2-1, with TRBD2 matching over 9 bases. The V gene end was trimmed by 2 bases and the J gene end by 7 bases; junction bases not matched to a gene: 9. The CDR3 covers 16 residues. The germline gives CDR1 KGHSH, CDR2 LQKENI.

At least ten counts were recorded for this clonotype. The V and J genes are TRBV2 and TRBJ2-7, with 13 bases matching TRBD2. The germline V gene has CDR1 SNHLY and CDR2 FYNNEI. The junction had 10 bases not matched to a gene; V was cut back by 0 bases and J by 2 bases. The CDR3 has 19 residues. The CDR3, as DNA: TGTGCCAGCAGTGAAGCGACGGGACTAGCGGGACTACCAACCTACGAGCAGTACTTC. This encodes CASSEATGLAGLPTYEQYF.

At least ten counts were recorded for this clonotype. The genes are TRBV24-1 and TRBJ2-1; D may be TRBD1 or TRBD2 (5 bases each). Trimming cost V 1 base and J 0 bases, with 12 bases left between them. Per the germline V gene, CDR1 is KGHDR and CDR2 is SFDVKD. CDR3 length: 17 residues. Here the CDR3 reads CATSDFDGASSYNEQFF. CDR3 nucleotide sequence: TGTGCCACCAGTGATTTTGACGGGGCCAGCTCCTACAATGAGCAGTTCTTC.

The chain joins TRBV4-1 to TRBJ2-1; TRBD2 might be the D (5 bases). The CDR3 runs to 14 residues. V was trimmed by 0 bases and J by 7 bases, leaving 10 bases between them. Per the germline V gene, CDR1 is MGHRA and CDR2 is YSYEKL. The CDR3, as DNA: TGCGCCAGCAGCCAAGATCCCGGACTTAATGAGCAGTTCTTC. This translates into CASSQDPGLNEQFF.

The gene calls are TRBV30 and TRBJ2-3; 11 bases fit TRBD2. The V and J ends lost 2 bases and 4 bases, in that order; junction bases with no gene match: 2. CDR3 length equals 14 residues. CDR1 and CDR2 (germline): GTSNPN, SVGIG (reference sequence). CDR3 bases: TGTGCCTGGAGTTCGGGACTAGCGGCAGATACGCAGTATTTT. Protein: CAWSSGLAADTQYF.

The chain combines TRBV7-9 with TRBJ2-3, with D perhaps matching TRBD1 (6 bases). CDR3 length equals 15 residues. Deletions cut 5 bases from V and 1 base from J, with 13 bases between. CDR1 SEHNR and CDR2 FQNEAQ come from the germline V gene (reference sequence). CDR3 bases: TGTGCCAGCAGCCGCAGGGGAATTCGCACAGATACGCAGTATTTT. This encodes CASSRRGIRTDTQYF.

The V call is TRBV25-1, the J call TRBJ1-1; D is ambiguous. Germline-derived CDR1 and CDR2 are MGHDK and SYGVNS. The V gene lost 6 bases and the J gene lost 0 bases, with 8 bases spanning the gap. This CDR3 region has 13 residues. CDR3 sequence (DNA): TGTGCCAGCAGACTTGGGATGAACACTGAAGCTTTCTTT. Protein: CASRLGMNTEAFF.

The table lists this clonotype with many counts. The genes are TRBV2 and TRBJ1-6; TRBD1 matches at 7 bases. V was clipped by 7 bases and J by 7 bases; unmatched bases: 7. Germline V gene data show CDR1 as SNHLY and CDR2 as FYNNEI. CDR3 length: 14 amino acids. The CDR3 loop is CASNLQGKNSPLHF. The CDR3 region has the DNA TGTGCCAGCAATCTACAGGGGAAAAATTCACCCCTCCACTTT.

This clonotype has more than one count but fewer than ten. V and J are TRBV3-1 and TRBJ1-5, with a weak D call TRBD1 (6 bases). Germline CDR1 is LGHDT and CDR2 is YNNKEL (reference sequence). The ends were cut back, 2 bases at V and 3 bases at J, with 8 bases in the middle. The CDR3 covers 14 residues. The DNA of the CDR3 is TGTGCCAGCAGCCAAACAGGGTACAATCAGCCCCAGCATTTT. Protein sequence: CASSQTGYNQPQHF.

The V gene is TRBV10-3, the J gene TRBJ2-2; the D is unclear. V lost 0 bases and J lost 7, with 12 bases in between. The germline V gene encodes CDR1 ENHRY and CDR2 SYGVKD. The CDR3 consists of 15 residues. DNA of the CDR3: TGTGCCATCAGTGAGTCGAAGGGAATCTACGGGGAGCTGTTTTTT. Its translation: CAISESKGIYGELFF.

CDR3 in amino acids: CSARDGDRGTHEQYF. CDR3 DNA sequence: TGCAGTGCTAGAGATGGGGACAGGGGGACTCACGAGCAGTACTTC. This chain links TRBV20-1 with TRBJ2-7, with 11 bases matching TRBD1. CDR1 and CDR2 (germline): DFQATT, SNEGSKA (reference sequence). This CDR3 contains 15 residues. Trimming removed 0 bases from V and 5 bases from J; junction bases left unmatched: 6.

The chain joins TRBV20-1 to TRBJ2-7; tentative D call: TRBD1 (6 bases). Trimming took off 3 bases at V and 2 bases at J, with 8 bases between the two ends. Germline lookup yields CDR1 DFQATT and CDR2 SNEGSKA (reference sequence). The CDR3 is 12 amino acids. The CDR3, as DNA: TGCAGTGCTAGGGACAGTGCCTACGAGCAGTACTTC. Its protein product is CSARDSAYEQYF.

The J gene is TRBJ2-1, the V gene TRBV27; tentative D call: TRBD1 (6 bases). Germline-derived CDR1 and CDR2 are MNHEY and SMNVEV (reference sequence). Trimming stripped 5 bases from V and 2 bases from J, with 13 bases between. This CDR3 has 15 amino acids. The CDR3 nucleotides are TGTGCCAGCAGTATACAGGGCAATCCCTACAATGAGCAGTTCTTC. It yields the protein CASSIQGNPYNEQFF.

This chain uses TRBV9 with TRBJ1-1, with D perhaps matching TRBD1 (6 bases). Germline CDR1 and CDR2: SGDLS and YYNGEE. This CDR3 has 15 residues. V gave up 1 base and J gave up 5 bases, with 15 bases separating them. DNA for the CDR3: TGTGCCAGCAGCGTAATGGGGGGGCTGGGGACTGAAGCTTTCTTT. It specifies CASSVMGGLGTEAFF.

This clonotype was observed many times. The chain combines TRBV13 with TRBJ2-3; 9 positions match TRBD2. Germline V gene sequence: CDR1 PRHDT, CDR2 FYEKMQ (reference sequence). Trimming removed 3 bases from V and 2 bases from J; junction bases left unmatched: 3. CDR3 size: 15 residues. The chain's CDR3 is CASSFGGRATDTQYF. CDR3 nucleotide sequence: TGTGCCAGCAGCTTTGGCGGGAGGGCCACAGATACGCAGTATTTT.

This clonotype was counted ten times or more. The chain links TRBV12-3 or TRBV12-4 to TRBJ1-1; possibly TRBD1 for D (5 bases). CDR3 size: 11 residues. The V and J ends lost 4 bases and 10 bases respectively, with 10 bases between them. The CDR3 is CASSSTGGAFF. Written as DNA, the CDR3 is TGTGCCAGCAGTTCCACAGGAGGAGCTTTCTTT.